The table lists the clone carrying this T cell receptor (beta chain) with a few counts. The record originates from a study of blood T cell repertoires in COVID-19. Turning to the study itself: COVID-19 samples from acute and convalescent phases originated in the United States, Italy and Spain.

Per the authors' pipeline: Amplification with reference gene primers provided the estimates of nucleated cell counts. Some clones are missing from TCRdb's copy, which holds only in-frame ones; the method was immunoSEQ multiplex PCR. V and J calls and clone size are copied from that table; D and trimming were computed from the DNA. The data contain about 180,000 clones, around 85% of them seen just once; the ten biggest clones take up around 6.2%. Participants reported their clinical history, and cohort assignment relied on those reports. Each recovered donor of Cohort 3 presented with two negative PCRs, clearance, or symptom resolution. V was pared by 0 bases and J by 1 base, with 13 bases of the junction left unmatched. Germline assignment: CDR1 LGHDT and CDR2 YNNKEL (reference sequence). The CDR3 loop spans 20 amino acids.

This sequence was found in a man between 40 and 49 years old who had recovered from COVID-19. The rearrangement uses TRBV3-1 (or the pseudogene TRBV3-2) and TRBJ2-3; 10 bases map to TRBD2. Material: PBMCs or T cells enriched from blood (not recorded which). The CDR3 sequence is CASSQDKKRGGFRGTDTQYF. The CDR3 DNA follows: TGTGCCAGCAGCCAAGATAAGAAGCGGGGGGGCTTTAGGGGCACAGATACGCAGTATTTT.